The 2 T cell receptor beta chains below were found in one sample sequenced in a study of vaccination effects on CD4 cells after COVID-19. Which antigens these TCRs recognize remains unknown. Produced via immunoSEQ multiplex PCR; TCRdb's table is partial and in-frame only. The data contain roughly 15,000 clones, roughly four fifths of them seen just once; the ten biggest clones take up more than 25%. The ViraFEST assay expanded antigen-specific CD4+ T cells with viral peptide pools before sequencing. Following culture for nine to ten days, CD4+ T cells were isolated. According to PCR results, the person was infected with SARS-CoV-2 between March and December 2020. Every participant took two doses of the BNT162b2 or mRNA-1273 vaccine. Sequenced here: CD4+ T cells from PBMCs cultured with HCoV-NL63 spike peptides, sampled after COVID-19 vaccination. All receptors come from a human donor who had a prior SARS-CoV-2 infection.

In its sample, this clone ranks as medium-sized. The J gene is TRBJ1-6, the V gene TRBV19, with D perhaps matching TRBD1 (6 bases). V lost 8 bases to trimming and J lost 4 bases, with 9 bases between them. Germline V CDR1 and CDR2: LNHDA, SQIVND (reference sequence). The CDR3 contains 13 residues. DNA of the CDR3: TGTGCCAGTCAGGGGACTTATAATTCACCCCTCCACTTT. Its translation is CASQGTYNSPLHF.

The chain's CDR3 is CASSRDTYNEQFF. The DNA for the CDR3 is TGTGCCAGCAGCAGGGATACCTACAATGAGCAGTTCTTC. This chain links TRBV9 with TRBJ2-1; D is unresolved. In germline, CDR1 is SGDLS, CDR2 YYNGEE. There are 13 residues in the CDR3. V was clipped by 4 bases and J by 2 bases, with 7 bases between them.